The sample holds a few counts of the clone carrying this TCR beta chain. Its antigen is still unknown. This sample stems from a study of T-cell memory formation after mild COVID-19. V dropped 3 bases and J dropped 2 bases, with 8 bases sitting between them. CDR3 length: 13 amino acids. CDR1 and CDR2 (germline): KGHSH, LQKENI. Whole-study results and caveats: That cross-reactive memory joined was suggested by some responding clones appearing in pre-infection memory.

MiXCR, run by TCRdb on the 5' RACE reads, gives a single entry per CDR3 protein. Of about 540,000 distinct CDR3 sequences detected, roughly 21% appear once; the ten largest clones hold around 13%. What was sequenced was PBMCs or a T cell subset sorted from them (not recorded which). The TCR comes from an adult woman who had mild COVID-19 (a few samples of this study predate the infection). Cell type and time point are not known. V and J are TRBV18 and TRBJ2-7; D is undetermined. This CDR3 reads CASSPPVTYEQYF. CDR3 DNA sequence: TGTGCCAGCTCACCGCCGGTGACCTACGAGCAGTACTTC.